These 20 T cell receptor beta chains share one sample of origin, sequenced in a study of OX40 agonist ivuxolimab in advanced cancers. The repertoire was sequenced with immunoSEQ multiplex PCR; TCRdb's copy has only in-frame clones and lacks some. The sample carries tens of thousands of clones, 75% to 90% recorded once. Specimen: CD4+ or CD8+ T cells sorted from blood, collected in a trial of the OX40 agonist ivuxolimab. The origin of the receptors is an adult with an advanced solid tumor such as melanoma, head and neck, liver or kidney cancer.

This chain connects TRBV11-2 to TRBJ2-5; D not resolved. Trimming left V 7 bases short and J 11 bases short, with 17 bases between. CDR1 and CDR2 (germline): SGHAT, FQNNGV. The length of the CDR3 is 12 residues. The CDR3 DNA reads TGTGCCAGCACCGAGAATATCGGAGAGCAGTACTTC. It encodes CASTENIGEQYF.

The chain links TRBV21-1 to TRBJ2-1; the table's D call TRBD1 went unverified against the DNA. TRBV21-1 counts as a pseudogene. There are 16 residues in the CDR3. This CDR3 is CASSKEGTGEVNEQFF. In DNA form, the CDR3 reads TGTGCCAGCAGCAAAGAGGGGACAGGGGAGGTCAATGAGCAGTTCTTC.

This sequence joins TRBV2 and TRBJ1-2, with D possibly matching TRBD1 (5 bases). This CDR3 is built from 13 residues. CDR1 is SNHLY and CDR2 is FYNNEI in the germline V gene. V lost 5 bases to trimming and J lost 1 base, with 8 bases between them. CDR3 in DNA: TGTGCCAGCAGTCAGACAGTTAACTATGGCTACACCTTC. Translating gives CASSQTVNYGYTF. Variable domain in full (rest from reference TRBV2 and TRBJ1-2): EPEVTQTPSHQVTQMGQEVILRCVPISNHLYFYWYRQILGQKVEFLVSFYNNEISEKSEIFDDQFSVERPDGSNFTLKIRSTKLEDSAMYFCASSQTVNYGYTFGSGTRLTVV.

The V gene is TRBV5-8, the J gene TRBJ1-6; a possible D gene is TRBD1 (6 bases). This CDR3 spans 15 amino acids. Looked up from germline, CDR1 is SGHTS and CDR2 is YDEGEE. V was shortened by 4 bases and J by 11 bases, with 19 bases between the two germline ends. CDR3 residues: CASSLLDSRNPPLHF. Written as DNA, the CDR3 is TGTGCCAGCAGCCTACTGGACAGTAGGAATCCACCCCTCCACTTT. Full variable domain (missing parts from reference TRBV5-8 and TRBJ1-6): EAGVTQSPTHLIKTRGQQATLRCSPISGHTSVYWYQQALGLGLQFLLWYDEGEERNRGNFPPRFSGRQFPNYSSELNVNALELEDSALYLCASSLLDSRNPPLHFGNGTRLTVT.

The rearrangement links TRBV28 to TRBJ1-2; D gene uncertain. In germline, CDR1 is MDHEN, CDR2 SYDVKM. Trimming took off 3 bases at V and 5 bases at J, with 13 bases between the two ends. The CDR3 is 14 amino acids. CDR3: CASSLSPEPYGYTF. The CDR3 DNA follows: TGTGCCAGCAGTTTGTCTCCAGAGCCTTATGGCTACACCTTC.

CDR3 amino acids: CASSLSGETQYF. As DNA, the CDR3 is TGTGCCAGCAGTCTTTCGGGAGAGACCCAGTACTTC. The chain is built from TRBV6-1 and TRBJ2-5; D is uncertain. The CDR3 sequence is 12 residues long. Trimming left V 5 bases short and J 4 bases short, with 8 bases between. CDR1 is MNHNS, CDR2 SASEGT, per germline.

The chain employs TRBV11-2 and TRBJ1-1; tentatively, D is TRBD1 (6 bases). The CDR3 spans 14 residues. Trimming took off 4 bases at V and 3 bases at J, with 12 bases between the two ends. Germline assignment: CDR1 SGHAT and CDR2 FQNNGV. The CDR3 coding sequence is TGTGCCAGCAGCTCGAATACAGGGTACACTGAAGCTTTCTTT. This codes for CASSSNTGYTEAFF.

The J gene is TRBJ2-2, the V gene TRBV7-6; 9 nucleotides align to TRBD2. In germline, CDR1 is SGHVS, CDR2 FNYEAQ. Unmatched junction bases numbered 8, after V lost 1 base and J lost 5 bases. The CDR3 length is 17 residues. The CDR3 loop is CASSLGRGLAGTGELFF. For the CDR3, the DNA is TGTGCCAGCAGCTTAGGCCGAGGGCTAGCGGGGACCGGGGAGCTGTTTTTT.

CDR3 protein: CAWSVMTRSYNEQFF. The CDR3 DNA reads as TGTGCCTGGAGTGTAATGACTAGGTCCTACAATGAGCAGTTCTTC. The chain uses TRBV30 and TRBJ2-1, with D possibly TRBD2 on 6 matching bases. The CDR3 has 15 residues. V was trimmed by 0 bases and J by 1 base, leaving 10 bases between them. CDR1 and CDR2 (germline): GTSNPN, SVGIG (reference sequence).

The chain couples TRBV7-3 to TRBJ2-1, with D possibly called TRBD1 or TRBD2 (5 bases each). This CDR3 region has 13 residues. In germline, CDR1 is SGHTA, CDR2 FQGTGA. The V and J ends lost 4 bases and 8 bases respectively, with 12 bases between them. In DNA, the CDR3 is TGTGCCAGCAGCTCGGGACCCCCGGATGAGCAGTTCTTC. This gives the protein CASSSGPPDEQFF.

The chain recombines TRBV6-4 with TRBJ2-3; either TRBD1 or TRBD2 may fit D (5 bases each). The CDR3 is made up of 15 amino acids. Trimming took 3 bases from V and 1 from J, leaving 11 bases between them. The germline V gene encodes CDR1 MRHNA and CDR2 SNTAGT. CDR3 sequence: CASSEYEGRTDTQYF. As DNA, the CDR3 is TGTGCCAGCAGTGAGTATGAGGGACGCACAGATACGCAGTATTTT.

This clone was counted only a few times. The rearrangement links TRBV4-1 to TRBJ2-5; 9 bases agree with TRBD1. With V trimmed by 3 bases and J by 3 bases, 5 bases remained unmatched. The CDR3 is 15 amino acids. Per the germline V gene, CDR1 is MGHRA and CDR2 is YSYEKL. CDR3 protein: CASSQLTGGKETQYF. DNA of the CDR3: TGCGCCAGCAGCCAGTTGACAGGGGGGAAAGAGACCCAGTACTTC.

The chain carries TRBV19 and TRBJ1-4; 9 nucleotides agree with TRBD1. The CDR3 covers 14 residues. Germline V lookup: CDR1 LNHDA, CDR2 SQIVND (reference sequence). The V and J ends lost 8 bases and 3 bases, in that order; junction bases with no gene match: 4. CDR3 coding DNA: TGTGCCAGTGGGACAGGGCTGGCTAATGAAAAACTGTTTTTT. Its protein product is CASGTGLANEKLFF.

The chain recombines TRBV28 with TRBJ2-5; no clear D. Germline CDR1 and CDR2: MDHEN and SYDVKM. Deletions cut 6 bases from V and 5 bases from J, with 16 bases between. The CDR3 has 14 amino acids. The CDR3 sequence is CASSLATWQETQYF. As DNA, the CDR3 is TGTGCCAGCAGCCTTGCTACCTGGCAGGAGACCCAGTACTTC. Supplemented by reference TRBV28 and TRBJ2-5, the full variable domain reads DVKVTQSSRYLVKRTGEKVFLECVQDMDHENMFWYRQDPGLGLRLIYFSYDVKMKEKGDIPEGYSVSREKKERFSLILESASTNQTSMYLCASSLATWQETQYFGPGTRLLVL.

The CDR3 DNA follows: TGTGCCTGGAGCTCAGGGGGCACAGATACGCAGTATTTT. Translating gives CAWSSGGTDTQYF. This chain links TRBV30 with TRBJ2-3; D might be TRBD1 (6 bases). Germline assignment: CDR1 GTSNPN and CDR2 SVGIG (reference sequence). The CDR3 spans 13 residues. The V gene lost 3 bases and the J gene lost 1 base, with 8 bases spanning the gap.

Here the CDR3 reads CSVVAGDTGANVLTF. CDR3 nucleotide sequence: TGCAGCGTTGTGGCAGGGGACACTGGGGCCAACGTCCTGACTTTC. The chain links TRBV29-1 to TRBJ2-6; D is perhaps TRBD1 (6 bases). CDR1 SQVTM and CDR2 ANQGSEA come from the germline V gene. The length of the CDR3 is 15 residues. Trimming removed 4 bases from V and 2 bases from J, with 12 bases in between. The complete variable domain, with remaining parts taken from reference TRBV29-1 and TRBJ2-6, reads SAVISQKPSRDICQRGTSLTIQCQVDSQVTMMFWYRQQPGQSLTLIATANQGSEATYESGFVIDKFPISRPNLTFSTLTVSNMSPEDSSIYLCSVVAGDTGANVLTFGAGSRLTVL.

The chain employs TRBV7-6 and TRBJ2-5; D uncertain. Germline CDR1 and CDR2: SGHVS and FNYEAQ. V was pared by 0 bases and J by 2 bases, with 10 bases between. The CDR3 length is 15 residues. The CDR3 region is CASSLAVGRQETQYF. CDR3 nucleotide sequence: TGTGCCAGCAGCTTAGCCGTTGGCAGGCAAGAGACCCAGTACTTC.

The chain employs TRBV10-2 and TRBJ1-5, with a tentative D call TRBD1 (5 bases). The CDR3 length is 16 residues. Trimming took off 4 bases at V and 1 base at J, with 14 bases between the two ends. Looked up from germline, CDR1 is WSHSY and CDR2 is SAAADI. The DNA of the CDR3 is TGCGCCAGCAGTGCGGGGGAGAGGGTGAGCAATCAGCCCCAGCATTTT. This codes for CASSAGERVSNQPQHF.

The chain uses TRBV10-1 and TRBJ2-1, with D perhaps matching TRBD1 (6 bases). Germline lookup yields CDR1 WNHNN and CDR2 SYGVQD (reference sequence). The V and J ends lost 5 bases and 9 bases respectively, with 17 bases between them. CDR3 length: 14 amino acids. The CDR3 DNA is TGCGCCAGCAGTTTTACAGGGATTGGAGGTGAGCAGTTCTTC. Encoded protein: CASSFTGIGGEQFF.

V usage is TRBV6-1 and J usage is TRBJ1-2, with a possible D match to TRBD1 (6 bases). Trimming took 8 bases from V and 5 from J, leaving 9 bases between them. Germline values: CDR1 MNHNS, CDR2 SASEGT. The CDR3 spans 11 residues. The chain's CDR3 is CASGDTYGYTF. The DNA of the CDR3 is TGTGCCAGCGGGGACACATATGGCTACACCTTC.